Described below is a single T cell receptor (beta chain) sequence and its context. Its antigen is not identified. Per germline, CDR1 MRHNA and CDR2 SNTAGT. The CDR3 loop spans 16 amino acids. V shed 1 base and J shed 1 base, with 13 bases lying between them. Documented time point: late sampling 161 to 241 days after vaccination in three convalescent patients. Documented treatment: roughly ten-day PBMC culture with coronavirus spike peptide pools or control peptides (ViraFEST assay). Sequence data for DNA of cultured CD4+ T cells were generated by the Oncomine TCR Beta short-read assay. Each CDR3 protein is one row after TCRdb ran MiXCR on the PCR reads. The data contain tens of thousands of distinct CDR3 sequences, 46% of them singletons. The sample belongs to a study of vaccination and CD4 T cells after COVID-19. Study details: Convalescent individuals numbered four females and six males, two being Hispanic.

Sequenced material: CD4+ T cells from blood, cultured in vitro, taken about 7 months after SARS-CoV-2 vaccination. This TCR came from a human donor who had recovered from COVID-19. This chain joins TRBV6-4 and TRBJ1-2, with D hard to call. The CDR3 coding sequence is TGTGCCAGCAGTGACTTGAGGTGGGAGTATAACTATGGCTACACCTTC. Its protein is CASSDLRWEYNYGYTF.